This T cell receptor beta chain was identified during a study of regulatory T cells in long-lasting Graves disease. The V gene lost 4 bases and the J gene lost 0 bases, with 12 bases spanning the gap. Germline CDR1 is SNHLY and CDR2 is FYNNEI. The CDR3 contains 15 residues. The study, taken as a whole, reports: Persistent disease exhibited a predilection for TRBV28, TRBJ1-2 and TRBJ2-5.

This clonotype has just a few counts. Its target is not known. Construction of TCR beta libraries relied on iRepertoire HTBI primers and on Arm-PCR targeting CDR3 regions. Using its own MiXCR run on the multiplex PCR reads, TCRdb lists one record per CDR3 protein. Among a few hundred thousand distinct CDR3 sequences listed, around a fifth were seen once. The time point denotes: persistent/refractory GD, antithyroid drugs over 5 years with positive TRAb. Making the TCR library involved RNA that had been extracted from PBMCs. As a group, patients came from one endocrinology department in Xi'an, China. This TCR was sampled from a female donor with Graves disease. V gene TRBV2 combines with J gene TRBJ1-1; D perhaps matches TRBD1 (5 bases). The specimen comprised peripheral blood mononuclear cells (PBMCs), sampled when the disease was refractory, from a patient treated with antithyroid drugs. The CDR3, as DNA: TGTGCCAGCAGTGTAGCCGGGACGTTGAACACTGAAGCTTTCTTT. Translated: CASSVAGTLNTEAFF.